Listed here are 29 T cell receptor beta chains from one sample, sequenced in a study of cytomegalovirus exposure and HLA in healthy donors. Primers for the PCR totalled 60 Vbeta and 13 Jbeta. Using immunoSEQ multiplex PCR, the repertoire was profiled, and TCRdb retains in-frame clones only, with some absent. The sample shows around 88,000 clones, under 80% of them seen only once. The sequencing sample was made of PBMCs. The receptor set was obtained from a male donor in good health and CMV-seronegative.

This chain connects TRBV7-2 to TRBJ2-3, with 9 bases identical to TRBD2. Germline V gives CDR1 SGHTA, CDR2 FQGNSA. The V gene end was trimmed by 2 bases and the J gene end by 0 bases; junction bases not matched to a gene: 6. CDR3 length equals 17 residues. CDR3 sequence reads: CASSLRPSGTSTDTQYF. The CDR3 coding sequence is TGTGCCAGCAGCTTAAGACCTAGCGGGACTAGCACAGATACGCAGTATTTT.

This clone was seen only a few times. The chain employs TRBV10-3 and TRBJ1-4; D is possibly TRBD1 (6 bases). This CDR3 has 15 residues. Trimming removed 2 bases at V and 7 bases at J, with 14 bases between. The germline V gene encodes CDR1 ENHRY and CDR2 SYGVKD. CDR3 region: CAISERGARGEKLFF. DNA for the CDR3: TGTGCCATCAGTGAGCGGGGGGCTAGGGGTGAAAAACTGTTTTTT.

The rearrangement joins TRBV5-5 to TRBJ2-7; 7 bases are shared with TRBD1. The CDR3 is 15 amino acids. Germline CDR1 SGHKS, CDR2 YYEKEE (reference sequence). V dropped 5 bases and J dropped 0; count of bases not matched to a gene: 8. In nucleotides, the CDR3 is TGTGCCAGCAGTCTCCAACAGGGGAGCTCCTACGAGCAGTACTTC. It codes for CASSLQQGSSYEQYF. Full variable domain (remainder filled in from reference TRBV5-5 and TRBJ2-7): DAGVTQSPTHLIKTRGQQVTLRCSPISGHKSVSWYQQVLGQGPQFIFQYYEKEERGRGNFPDRFSARQFPNYSSELNVNALLLGDSALYLCASSLQQGSSYEQYFGPGTRLTVT.

J is TRBJ1-2 and V is TRBV30; D gene ambiguous. CDR3 length: 15 amino acids. With 1 base removed from V and 4 bases from J, the gap between germline ends came to 16 bases. Germline CDR1 GTSNPN, CDR2 SVGIG (reference sequence). The CDR3 nucleotides are TGTGCCTGGAGTGCCGCCGGGAGGGATGGCTATGGCTACACCTTC. It specifies CAWSAAGRDGYGYTF.

This clone was counted only a few times. The chain has TRBV19 and TRBJ1-1, with no clear D. The CDR3 has 13 residues. The germline V and J ends were trimmed by 4 bases and 1 base, with 7 bases remaining between them. CDR1 is LNHDA and CDR2 is SQIVND in the germline V gene (reference sequence). The CDR3, as DNA: TGTGCCAGTAGTACAGTCAAGAACACTGAAGCTTTCTTT. This sequence encodes CASSTVKNTEAFF.

This clone occurred once. Other DNA variants within this sample encode the same CDR3. Here the CDR3 reads CASSLWRREQYF. The CDR3 DNA follows: TGTGCCAGCAGCTTGTGGCGGAGAGAGCAGTACTTC. The V gene is TRBV5-6, the J gene TRBJ2-7; D not certain. Germline V lookup: CDR1 SGHDT, CDR2 YYEEEE. The V and J ends lost 1 base and 7 bases respectively, with 9 bases between them. The CDR3 loop spans 12 amino acids.

Only a few counts were recorded for this clone. This rearrangement joins TRBV27 to TRBJ2-7; D not certain. V shed 5 bases and J shed 2 bases, with 13 bases lying between them. Germline CDR1 is MNHEY and CDR2 is SMNVEV (reference sequence). The CDR3 runs 14 residues. Here the CDR3 reads CASSPLQSTYEQYF. Here the CDR3 DNA reads TGTGCCAGCAGTCCGCTACAGAGCACCTACGAGCAGTACTTC.

For the CDR3, the DNA is TGTGCCAGCAGCATTAATAGCCGAAGCTCCTACAATGAGCAGTTCTTC. It translates to CASSINSRSSYNEQFF. The chain joins TRBV21-1 to TRBJ2-1; TRBD2, as called in the table, went unchecked against the DNA. TRBV21-1 is marked as a pseudogene. CDR3 length: 16 residues.

The gene calls are TRBV27 and TRBJ2-7; TRBD1 matches 7 bases. This CDR3 has 13 amino acids. J lost 4 bases, V lost 6 bases, and 6 bases had no gene match. Germline-derived CDR1 and CDR2 are MNHEY and SMNVEV (reference sequence). This CDR3 is CASRWTGGYEQYF. In DNA form, the CDR3 reads TGTGCCAGCAGATGGACAGGAGGATACGAGCAGTACTTC.

The chain has TRBV30 and TRBJ2-2, with TRBD2 identical over 7 bases. With 4 bases clipped from V and 3 bases from J, the junction kept 8 bases outside the gene matches. The V gene's germline CDR1 is GTSNPN and CDR2 SVGIG (reference sequence). The CDR3 has 15 residues. CDR3: CAWKKVGGDTGELFF. CDR3 DNA: TGTGCCTGGAAGAAGGTGGGAGGGGACACCGGGGAGCTGTTTTTT. Full variable domain (remainder filled in from reference TRBV30 and TRBJ2-2): SQTIHQWPATLVQPVGSPLSLECTVEGTSNPNLYWYRQAAGRGLQLLFYSVGIGQISSEVPQNLSASRPQDRQFILSSKKLLLSDSGFYLCAWKKVGGDTGELFFGEGSRLTVL.

The CDR3 protein is CASRRLAGETQYF. The CDR3 nucleotides are TGTGCCAGCAGGAGACTAGCGGGAGAGACCCAGTACTTC. The gene calls are TRBV2 and TRBJ2-5; TRBD2 agrees at 10 bases. There are 13 residues in the CDR3. With V trimmed by 6 bases and J by 4 bases, 2 bases remained unmatched. Germline assignment: CDR1 SNHLY and CDR2 FYNNEI.

The V gene is TRBV13, the J gene TRBJ1-1, with a weak D call TRBD1 (5 bases). Germline V gene sequence: CDR1 PRHDT, CDR2 FYEKMQ (reference sequence). This CDR3 is built from 16 residues. Trimming shortened V by 5 bases and J by 3 bases, and 19 bases separated the two germline ends. CDR3 nucleotides: TGTGCCAGCAGCGGGAGATCGGGGGGGAGGGACACTGAAGCTTTCTTT. It specifies CASSGRSGGRDTEAFF. Combining the CDR3 with reference TRBV13 and TRBJ1-1 gives the whole variable domain AAGVIQSPRHLIKEKRETATLKCYPIPRHDTVYWYQQGPGQDPQFLISFYEKMQSDKGSIPDRFSAQQFSDYHSELNMSSLELGDSALYFCASSGRSGGRDTEAFFGQGTRLTVV.

The chain uses TRBV7-9 and TRBJ2-7, with 9 positions matching TRBD2. Germline V lookup: CDR1 SEHNR, CDR2 FQNEAQ (reference sequence). J lost 2 bases, V lost 1 base, and 15 bases had no gene match. CDR3 size: 19 residues. CDR3 protein: CASSLVGSFWTSVPYEQYF. DNA for the CDR3: TGTGCCAGCAGCTTAGTTGGTAGTTTTTGGACTAGCGTGCCCTACGAGCAGTACTTC.

Only one count was recorded for this clone. The rearrangement joins TRBV7-6 to TRBJ2-6; unclear D gene. The CDR3 contains 15 residues. V lost 5 bases and J 1 base, leaving 9 bases between the germline ends. Germline V lookup: CDR1 SGHVS, CDR2 FNYEAQ. CDR3 amino acids: CASSRAYSGANVLTF. CDR3 coding DNA: TGTGCCAGCAGCCGAGCGTATTCTGGGGCCAACGTCCTGACTTTC. Full variable domain (missing parts from reference TRBV7-6 and TRBJ2-6): GAGVSQSPRYKVTKRGQDVALRCDPISGHVSLYWYRQALGQGPEFLTYFNYEAQQDKSGLPNDRFSAERPEGSISTLTIQRTEQRDSAMYRCASSRAYSGANVLTFGAGSRLTVL.

The genes are TRBV5-4 and TRBJ2-2, with TRBD2 identical over 7 bases. The CDR3 consists of 18 residues. CDR1 and CDR2 from the germline V gene are SGHNT and YYREEE (reference sequence). J gave up 5 bases and V 4 bases, and 17 bases lay outside the gene matches. The CDR3 DNA reads TGTGCCAGCAGCCAAGAGTCGGCGGGAGTGTCAGTGACCGGGGAGCTGTTTTTT. Its protein is CASSQESAGVSVTGELFF.

This rearrangement joins TRBV5-1 to TRBJ1-1, with a possible D match to TRBD1 (6 bases). V lost 6 bases, J lost 3 bases, and 15 bases lay in between. In germline, CDR1 is SGHRS, CDR2 YFSETQ. The CDR3 has 14 amino acids. The CDR3 here is CASTLQAGDTEAFF. The CDR3 DNA reads TGCGCCAGCACTTTACAGGCAGGGGACACTGAAGCTTTCTTT.

Of note for this clone: The junction shows a germline mismatch at one end, possibly a read error. The V gene is TRBV7-9, the J gene TRBJ1-1, with D hard to call. The CDR3 is 12 amino acids. Germline-derived CDR1 and CDR2 are SEHNR and FQNEAQ (reference sequence). The CDR3 protein is CSSSLFSTEAFF. CDR3 nucleotides: TGTTCCAGCAGCCTGTTCAGCACTGAAGCTTTCTTT.

The chain carries TRBV30 and TRBJ1-2, with D possibly matching TRBD1 (6 bases). CDR3 size: 10 residues. Germline V gene sequence: CDR1 GTSNPN, CDR2 SVGIG (reference sequence). V shed 7 bases and J shed 8 bases, with 11 bases lying between them. The CDR3 region is CASYRVGYTF. The CDR3 DNA sequence: TGTGCCTCGTACAGGGTAGGCTACACCTTC.

V and J are TRBV9 and TRBJ2-5; weak D call: TRBD1 (6 bases). The length of the CDR3 is 17 residues. The V end lost 3 bases, the J end lost 0 bases, and 18 bases lay between the germline ends. Germline loops: CDR1 SGDLS, CDR2 YYNGEE. The CDR3 spells CASSGIKVGAYQETQYF. The CDR3 coding sequence is TGTGCCAGCAGCGGGATAAAGGTGGGGGCGTACCAAGAGACCCAGTACTTC.

The V and J genes are TRBV27 and TRBJ2-3; a weak D match, TRBD2 (6 bases). The CDR3 loop spans 14 amino acids. Trimming took 3 bases from V and 5 from J, leaving 12 bases between them. CDR1 MNHEY and CDR2 SMNVEV come from the germline V gene (reference sequence). CDR3 nucleotide sequence: TGTGCCAGCAGTTTGGGACTCCCTCAAGATACGCAGTATTTT. Amino acid sequence: CASSLGLPQDTQYF.

This rearrangement joins TRBV7-2 to TRBJ2-7, with 8 bases that match TRBD2. This CDR3 comprises 15 residues. From germline, CDR1 is SGHTA and CDR2 FQGNSA. V shed 8 bases, J shed 5 bases, and the junction held 14 bases outside the gene matches. The CDR3 spells CASAIRSGSENEQYF. The CDR3 DNA reads TGTGCCAGCGCTATTAGGAGCGGGAGTGAAAACGAGCAGTACTTC. Complete variable domain (other parts from reference TRBV7-2 and TRBJ2-7): GAGVSQSPSNKVTEKGKDVELRCDPISGHTALYWYRQSLGQGLEFLIYFQGNSAPDKSGLPSDRFSAERTGGSVSTLTIQRTQQEDSAVYLCASAIRSGSENEQYFGPGTRLTVT.

This clone has a handful of counts. The chain couples TRBV7-9 to TRBJ2-2, with D possibly matching TRBD2 (6 bases). The ends were cut back, 7 bases at V and 5 bases at J, with 11 bases in the middle. Germline CDR1 SEHNR, CDR2 FQNEAQ (reference sequence). The length of the CDR3 is 13 residues. In DNA, the CDR3 is TGTGCCAGCAACACGGCGGGGACCGGGGAGCTGTTTTTT. The encoded protein is CASNTAGTGELFF.

The chain combines TRBV4-3 with TRBJ2-5; 7 bases match TRBD2. The J call may be faulty, since TRBJ2-7 better matches the DNA end. Germline loops: CDR1 LGHNA, CDR2 YSLEER. This CDR3 region has 16 residues. Here the CDR3 reads CASSQDLRGGTYEQYF. The CDR3 nucleotides read TGCGCCAGCAGCCAAGATCTTCGCGGGGGAACCTACGAGCAGTACTTC.

DNA for the CDR3: TGCGCCAGCAGCCAAGAAGTAGCGGGGAACTCCTACGAGCAGTACTTC. Translating it yields CASSQEVAGNSYEQYF. This chain joins TRBV4-1 and TRBJ2-7, with 8 nucleotides matching TRBD2. With 0 bases clipped from V and 0 bases from J, the junction kept 4 bases outside the gene matches. Germline V lookup: CDR1 MGHRA, CDR2 YSYEKL. The CDR3 loop spans 16 amino acids.

V usage is TRBV30 and J usage is TRBJ2-2, with TRBD2 matching over 9 bases. The CDR3 loop spans 15 amino acids. Germline CDR1 reads GTSNPN; CDR2 reads SVGIG (reference sequence). J was trimmed by 4 bases and V by 4 bases; bases with no gene match: 7. For the CDR3, the DNA is TGTGCCTGGACTTCTGCGGGAGGGGCCACCGGGGAGCTGTTTTTT. It yields the protein CAWTSAGGATGELFF.

This chain joins TRBV9 and TRBJ2-3; 7 bases align to TRBD2. The ends lost 4 bases at V and 2 bases at J; junction bases unmatched: 4. The CDR3 totals 14 residues. The germline V gene has CDR1 SGDLS and CDR2 YYNGEE. The CDR3 sequence: CASSLSGNTDTQYF. In DNA, the CDR3 is TGTGCCAGCAGCCTAAGCGGGAACACAGATACGCAGTATTTT.

CDR3 loop: CATSRGARIEEAFF. The CDR3 DNA sequence: TGCGCCACCTCCCGCGGGGCCCGGATCGAAGAAGCTTTCTTT. The genes are TRBV5-1 and TRBJ1-1, with D possibly being TRBD1 (5 bases). V was pared by 9 bases and J by 8 bases, with 23 bases between. This CDR3 is 14 amino acids long. Germline V gene lookup returns CDR1 SGHRS and CDR2 YFSETQ.

The chain uses TRBV7-8 and TRBJ2-7; 9 bases are shared with TRBD2. Germline values: CDR1 SGHVS, CDR2 FQNEAQ. The CDR3 has 15 amino acids. V was clipped by 4 bases and J by 4 bases; unmatched bases: 8. CDR3 coding DNA: TGTGCCAGCAGCTCTGCCCTAGCGGGATCTTACGAGCAGTACTTC. Translating it yields CASSSALAGSYEQYF. Together with reference TRBV7-8 and TRBJ2-7, the CDR3 gives the full variable domain: GAGVSQSPRYKVAKRGQDVALRCDPISGHVSLFWYQQALGQGPEFLTYFQNEAQLDKSGLPSDRFFAERPEGSVSTLKIQRTQQEDSAVYLCASSSALAGSYEQYFGPGTRLTVT.

The V gene is TRBV5-4, the J gene TRBJ2-7; 9 bases map to TRBD1. J was trimmed by 3 bases and V by 4 bases; bases with no gene match: 8. Germline values: CDR1 SGHNT, CDR2 YYREEE (reference sequence). The CDR3 totals 15 residues. Here the CDR3 DNA reads TGTGCCAGCAGCCTACCGGGACAGGGTGGCTACGAGCAGTACTTC. Protein sequence: CASSLPGQGGYEQYF.